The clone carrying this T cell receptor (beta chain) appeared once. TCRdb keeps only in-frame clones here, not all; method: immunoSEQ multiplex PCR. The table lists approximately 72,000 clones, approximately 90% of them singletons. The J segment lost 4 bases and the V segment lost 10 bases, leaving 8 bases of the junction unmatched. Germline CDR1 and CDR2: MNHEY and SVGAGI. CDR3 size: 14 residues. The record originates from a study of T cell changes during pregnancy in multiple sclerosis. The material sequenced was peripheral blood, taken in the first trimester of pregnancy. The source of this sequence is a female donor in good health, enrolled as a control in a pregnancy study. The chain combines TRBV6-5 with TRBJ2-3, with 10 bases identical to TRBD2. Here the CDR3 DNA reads TGTGCCACCTCTAGCGGGAGTCCGCCAGATACGCAGTATTTT. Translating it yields CATSSGSPPDTQYF.